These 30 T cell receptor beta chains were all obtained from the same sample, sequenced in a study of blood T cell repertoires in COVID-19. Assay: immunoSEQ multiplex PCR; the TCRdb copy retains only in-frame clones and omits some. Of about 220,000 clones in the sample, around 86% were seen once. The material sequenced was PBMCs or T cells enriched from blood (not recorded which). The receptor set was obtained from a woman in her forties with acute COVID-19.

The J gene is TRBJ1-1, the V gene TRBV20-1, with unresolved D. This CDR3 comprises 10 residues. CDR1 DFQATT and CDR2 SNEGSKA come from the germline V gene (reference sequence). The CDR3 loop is CSLSRSEAFF. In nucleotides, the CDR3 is TGCAGCCTTTCACGGAGTGAAGCTTTCTTT.

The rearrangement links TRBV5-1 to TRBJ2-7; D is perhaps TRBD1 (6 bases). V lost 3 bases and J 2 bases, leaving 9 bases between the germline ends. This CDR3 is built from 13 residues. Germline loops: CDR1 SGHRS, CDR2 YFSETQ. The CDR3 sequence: CASSWTAPYEQYF. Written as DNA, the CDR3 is TGCGCCAGCAGCTGGACAGCACCCTACGAGCAGTACTTC.

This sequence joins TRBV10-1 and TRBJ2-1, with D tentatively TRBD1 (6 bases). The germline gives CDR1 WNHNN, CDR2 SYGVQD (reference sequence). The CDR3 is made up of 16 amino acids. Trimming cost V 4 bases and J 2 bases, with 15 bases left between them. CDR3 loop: CASSGGGKGTYNEQFF. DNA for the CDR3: TGCGCCAGCAGTGGAGGGGGTAAGGGGACCTACAATGAGCAGTTCTTC.

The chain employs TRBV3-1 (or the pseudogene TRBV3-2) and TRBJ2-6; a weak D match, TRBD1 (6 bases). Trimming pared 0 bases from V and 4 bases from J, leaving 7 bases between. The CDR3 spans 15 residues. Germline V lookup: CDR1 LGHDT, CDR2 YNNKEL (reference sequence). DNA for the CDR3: TGTGCCAGCAGCCAAGAGGGGACAGGGGCCAACGTCCTGACTTTC. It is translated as CASSQEGTGANVLTF.

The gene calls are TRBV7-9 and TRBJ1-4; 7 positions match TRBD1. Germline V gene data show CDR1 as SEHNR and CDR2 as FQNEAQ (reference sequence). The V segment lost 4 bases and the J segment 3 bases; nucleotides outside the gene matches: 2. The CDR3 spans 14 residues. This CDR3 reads CASSSGQPNEKLFF. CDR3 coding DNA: TGTGCCAGCAGCTCGGGACAGCCTAATGAAAAACTGTTTTTT.

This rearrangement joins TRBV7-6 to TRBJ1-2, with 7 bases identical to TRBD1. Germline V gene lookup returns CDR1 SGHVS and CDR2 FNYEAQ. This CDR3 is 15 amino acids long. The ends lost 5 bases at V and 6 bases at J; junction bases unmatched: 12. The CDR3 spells CASSPRQGGTHGYTF. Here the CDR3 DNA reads TGTGCCAGCAGCCCCCGACAGGGAGGTACCCATGGCTACACCTTC.

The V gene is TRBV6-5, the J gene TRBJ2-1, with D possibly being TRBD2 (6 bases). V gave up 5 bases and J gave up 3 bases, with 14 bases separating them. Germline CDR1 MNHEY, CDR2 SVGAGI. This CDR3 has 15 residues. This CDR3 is CASSPEGPIYNEQFF. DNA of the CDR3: TGTGCCAGCAGTCCGGAGGGACCGATCTACAATGAGCAGTTCTTC.

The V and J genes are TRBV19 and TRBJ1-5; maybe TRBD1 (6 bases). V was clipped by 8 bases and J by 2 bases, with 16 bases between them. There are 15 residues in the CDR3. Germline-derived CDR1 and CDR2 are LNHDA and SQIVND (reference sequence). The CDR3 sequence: CASREQGRGNQPQHF. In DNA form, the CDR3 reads TGTGCCAGTCGCGAGCAGGGGAGAGGCAATCAGCCCCAGCATTTT.

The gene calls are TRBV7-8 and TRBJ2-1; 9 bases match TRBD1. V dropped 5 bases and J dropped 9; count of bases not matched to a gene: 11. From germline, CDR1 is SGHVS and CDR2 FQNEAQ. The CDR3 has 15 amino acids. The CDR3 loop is CASSIRDRVSIEQFF. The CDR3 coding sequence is TGTGCCAGCAGCATCCGGGACAGGGTTTCAATTGAGCAGTTCTTC.

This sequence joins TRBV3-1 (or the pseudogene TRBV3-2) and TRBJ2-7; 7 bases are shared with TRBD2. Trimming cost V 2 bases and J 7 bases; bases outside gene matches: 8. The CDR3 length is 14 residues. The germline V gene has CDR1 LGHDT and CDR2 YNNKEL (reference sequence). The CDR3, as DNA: TGTGCCAGCAGCCAAAGGGAGGGGATGGGGGAGCAGTACTTC. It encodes CASSQREGMGEQYF.

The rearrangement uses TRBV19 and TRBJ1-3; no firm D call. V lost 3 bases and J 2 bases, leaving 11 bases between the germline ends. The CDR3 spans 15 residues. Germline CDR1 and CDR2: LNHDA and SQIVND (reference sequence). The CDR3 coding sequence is TGTGCCAGTAGTATGTTCGGGAAAACTGGAAACACCATATATTTT. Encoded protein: CASSMFGKTGNTIYF.

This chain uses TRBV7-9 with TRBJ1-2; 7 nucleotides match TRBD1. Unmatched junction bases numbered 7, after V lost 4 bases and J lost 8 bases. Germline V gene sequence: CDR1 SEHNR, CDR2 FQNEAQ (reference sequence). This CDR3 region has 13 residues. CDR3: CASSSTGDLGYTF. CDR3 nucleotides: TGTGCCAGCAGCTCAACAGGGGACCTGGGCTACACCTTC.

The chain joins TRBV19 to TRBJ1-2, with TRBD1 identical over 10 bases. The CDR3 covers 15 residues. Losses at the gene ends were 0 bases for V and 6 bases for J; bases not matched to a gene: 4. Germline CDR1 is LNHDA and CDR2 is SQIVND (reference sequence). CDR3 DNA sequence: TGTGCCAGTAGTATAGACCCCGGGACAGGGGATGGCTACACCTTC. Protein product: CASSIDPGTGDGYTF.

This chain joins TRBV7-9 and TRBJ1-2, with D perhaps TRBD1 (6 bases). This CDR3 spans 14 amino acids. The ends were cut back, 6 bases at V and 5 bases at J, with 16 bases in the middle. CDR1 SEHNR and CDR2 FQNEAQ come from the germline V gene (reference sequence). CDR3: CASRSDGTFYGYTF. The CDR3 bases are TGTGCCAGCAGATCCGACGGGACATTTTATGGCTACACCTTC.

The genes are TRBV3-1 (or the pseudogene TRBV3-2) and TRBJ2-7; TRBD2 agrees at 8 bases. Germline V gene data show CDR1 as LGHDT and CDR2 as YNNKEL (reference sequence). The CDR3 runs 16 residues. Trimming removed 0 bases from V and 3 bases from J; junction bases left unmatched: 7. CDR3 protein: CASSQDLSGGNYEQYF. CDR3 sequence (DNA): TGTGCCAGCAGCCAAGATCTCAGCGGGGGAAACTACGAGCAGTACTTC.

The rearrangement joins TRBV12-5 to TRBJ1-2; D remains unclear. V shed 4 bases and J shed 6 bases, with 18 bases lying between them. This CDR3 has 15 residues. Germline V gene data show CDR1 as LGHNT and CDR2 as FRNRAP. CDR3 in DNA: TGTGCTAGTGGTTCCCGAACGGGGTCTACGGATGGCTACACCTTC. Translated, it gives CASGSRTGSTDGYTF.

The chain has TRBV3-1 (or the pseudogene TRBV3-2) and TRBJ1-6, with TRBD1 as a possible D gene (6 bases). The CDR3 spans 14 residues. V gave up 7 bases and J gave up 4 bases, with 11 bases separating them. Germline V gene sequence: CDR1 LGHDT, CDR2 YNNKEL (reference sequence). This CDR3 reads CASTRGGYNSPLHF. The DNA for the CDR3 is TGTGCCAGCACCCGAGGGGGTTATAATTCACCCCTCCACTTT.

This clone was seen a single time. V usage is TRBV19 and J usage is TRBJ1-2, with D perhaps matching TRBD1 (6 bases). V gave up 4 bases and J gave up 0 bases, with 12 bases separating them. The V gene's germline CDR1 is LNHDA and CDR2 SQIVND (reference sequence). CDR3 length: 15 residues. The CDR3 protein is CASSNPDSTNYGYTF. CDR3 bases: TGTGCCAGTAGTAACCCGGACAGTACTAACTATGGCTACACCTTC.

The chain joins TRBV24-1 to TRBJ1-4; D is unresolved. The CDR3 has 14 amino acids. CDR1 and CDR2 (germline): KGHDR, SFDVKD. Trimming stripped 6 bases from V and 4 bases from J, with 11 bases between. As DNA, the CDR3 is TGTGCCACCAGTAGCCGGGGAGGTAATGAAAAACTGTTTTTT. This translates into CATSSRGGNEKLFF.

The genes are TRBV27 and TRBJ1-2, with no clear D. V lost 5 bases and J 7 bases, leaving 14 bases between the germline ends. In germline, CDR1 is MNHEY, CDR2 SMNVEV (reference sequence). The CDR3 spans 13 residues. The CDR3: CASSPRGSGGYTF. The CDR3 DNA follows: TGTGCCAGCAGTCCCCGTGGGAGCGGTGGCTACACCTTC.

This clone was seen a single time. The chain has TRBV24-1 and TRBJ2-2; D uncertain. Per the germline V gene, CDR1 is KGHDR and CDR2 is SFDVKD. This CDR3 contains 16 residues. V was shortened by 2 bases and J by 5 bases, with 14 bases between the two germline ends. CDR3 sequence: CATSDSTKLGTGELFF. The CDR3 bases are TGTGCCACCAGTGATTCTACTAAACTCGGGACCGGGGAGCTGTTTTTT.

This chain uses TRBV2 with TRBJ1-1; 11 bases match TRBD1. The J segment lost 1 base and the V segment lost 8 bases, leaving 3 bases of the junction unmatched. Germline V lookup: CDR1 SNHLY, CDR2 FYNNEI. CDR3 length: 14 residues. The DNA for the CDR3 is TGTGCCAGCCCGGACAGGGGGCCGAACACTGAAGCTTTCTTT. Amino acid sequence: CASPDRGPNTEAFF.

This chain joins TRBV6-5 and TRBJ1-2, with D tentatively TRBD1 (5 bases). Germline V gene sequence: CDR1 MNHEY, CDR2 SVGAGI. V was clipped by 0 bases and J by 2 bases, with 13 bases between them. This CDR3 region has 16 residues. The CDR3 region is CASSYSGGSGNYGYTF. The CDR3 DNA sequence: TGTGCCAGCAGTTACTCGGGGGGATCCGGAAACTATGGCTACACCTTC.

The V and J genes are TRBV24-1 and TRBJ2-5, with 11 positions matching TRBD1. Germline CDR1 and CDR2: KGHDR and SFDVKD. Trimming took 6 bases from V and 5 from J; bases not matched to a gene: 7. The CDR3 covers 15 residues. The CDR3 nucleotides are TGTGCCACCAGTCCCGGGACAGGGGGATCTGAGACCCAGTACTTC. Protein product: CATSPGTGGSETQYF.

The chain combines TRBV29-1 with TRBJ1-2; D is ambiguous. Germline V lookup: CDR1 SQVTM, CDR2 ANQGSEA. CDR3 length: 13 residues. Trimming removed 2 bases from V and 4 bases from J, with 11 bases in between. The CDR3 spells CSVETWSGYGYTF. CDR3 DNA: TGCAGCGTTGAAACGTGGAGCGGCTATGGCTACACCTTC.

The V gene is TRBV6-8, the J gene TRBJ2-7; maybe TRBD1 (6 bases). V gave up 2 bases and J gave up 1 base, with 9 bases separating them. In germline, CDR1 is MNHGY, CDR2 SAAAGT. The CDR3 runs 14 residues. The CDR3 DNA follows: TGTGCCAGCAGTTACCCGGACAGATCCTACGAGCAGTACGTC. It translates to CASSYPDRSYEQYV.

The CDR3 DNA reads as TGTGCCAGCAGCCAAGGGGCCAGGGGAAACACCATATATTTT. This gives the protein CASSQGARGNTIYF. The chain recombines TRBV4-2 with TRBJ1-3, with D unresolved. Trimming cost V 1 base and J 4 bases, with 8 bases left between them. This CDR3 region has 14 residues. CDR1 is LGHNA and CDR2 is YNFKEQ in the germline V gene.

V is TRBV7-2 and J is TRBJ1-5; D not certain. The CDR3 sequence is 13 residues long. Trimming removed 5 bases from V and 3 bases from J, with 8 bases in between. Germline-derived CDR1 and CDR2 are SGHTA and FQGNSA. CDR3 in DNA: TGTGCCAGCAGCGGCCGGGTCAATCAGCCCCAGCATTTT. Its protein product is CASSGRVNQPQHF. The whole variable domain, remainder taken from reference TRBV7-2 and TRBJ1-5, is GAGVSQSPSNKVTEKGKDVELRCDPISGHTALYWYRQSLGQGLEFLIYFQGNSAPDKSGLPSDRFSAERTGGSVSTLTIQRTQQEDSAVYLCASSGRVNQPQHFGDGTRLSIL.

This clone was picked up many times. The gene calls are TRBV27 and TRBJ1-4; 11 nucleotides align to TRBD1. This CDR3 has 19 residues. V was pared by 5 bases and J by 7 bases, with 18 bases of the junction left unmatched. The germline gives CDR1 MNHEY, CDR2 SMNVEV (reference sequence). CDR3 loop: CASSIWTGGIGVNSEKLFF. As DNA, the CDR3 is TGTGCCAGCAGTATCTGGACAGGGGGCATAGGTGTGAATAGTGAAAAACTGTTTTTT. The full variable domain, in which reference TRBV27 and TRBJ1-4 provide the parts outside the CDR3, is EAQVTQNPRYLITVTGKKLTVTCSQNMNHEYMSWYRQDPGLGLRQIYYSMNVEVTDKGDVPEGYKVSRKEKRNFPLILESPSPNQTSLYFCASSIWTGGIGVNSEKLFFGSGTQLSVL.

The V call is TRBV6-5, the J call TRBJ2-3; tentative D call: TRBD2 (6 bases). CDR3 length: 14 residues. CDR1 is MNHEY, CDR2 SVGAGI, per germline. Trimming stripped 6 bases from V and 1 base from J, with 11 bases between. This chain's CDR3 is CASSNLAGTDTQYF. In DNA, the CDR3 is TGTGCCAGCAGCAACTTAGCGGGCACAGATACGCAGTATTTT.